The 14 T cell receptor beta chains below all came from one sample that was sequenced in a study of tumor and adjacent non-tumor tissue in lung cancer. TCRbeta libraries were built with three rounds of nested PCR, modified from ARM-PCR. TCRdb processed the multiplex PCR reads anew with MiXCR; each CDR3 protein has one entry. The sample consists of about 43,000 distinct CDR3 sequences, 60% of them appearing once. This sample's RNA came from whole unsorted tissue. The normal lung tissue was taken more than 3 cm from the tumor edge. Sequencing was done on a sample of distant non-tumor lung tissue. Receptors were obtained from a man between 50 and 59 years old with non-small cell lung cancer.

Points on this clonotype: At one end the junction does not follow the germline gene, possibly because of a read error. This rearrangement joins TRBV4-2 to TRBJ2-1, with TRBD2 matching 11 bases. Germline assignment: CDR1 LGHNA and CDR2 YNFKEQ. The CDR3 length is 19 residues. The CDR3 bases are TGTACCAGCAGCCAAGAAGGAGGTAGCGGGAGGGCCCAGTACAATGAACAATTCTTC. Its protein product is CTSSQEGGSGRAQYNEQFF.

V is TRBV30 and J is TRBJ2-5; 12 positions match TRBD2. Germline trimming cut 4 bases from V and 5 bases from J; bases unmatched to any gene: 8. Germline V gene data show CDR1 as GTSNPN and CDR2 as SVGIG (reference sequence). CDR3 length equals 15 residues. DNA of the CDR3: TGTGCCTGGAATGTGACTAGCGGGAGCTTGGAGACCCAGTACTTC. It encodes CAWNVTSGSLETQYF.

About this clonotype: A much larger clone sits a single nucleotide away, making a read error possible. This chain links TRBV6-1 with TRBJ2-5; D not certain. The V and J ends lost 2 bases and 5 bases respectively, with 15 bases between them. Germline V CDR1 and CDR2: MNHNS, SASEGT. The CDR3 has 15 amino acids. The CDR3 protein is CASSETQAPHETQYF. CDR3 bases: TGTGCCAGCAGTGAAACCCAAGCGCCTCACGAGACCCAGTACTTC.

About this clonotype: Compared with germline, one end of the junction differs, possibly owing to a read error. The chain carries TRBV7-8 and TRBJ2-1; D gene ambiguous. The CDR3 contains 15 residues. From germline, CDR1 is SGHVS and CDR2 FQNEAQ. CDR3 sequence: CATQRETYSYNEQFF. The CDR3 DNA sequence: TGTGCCACCCAAAGAGAGACCTACTCCTATAATGAGCAGTTCTTC.

This clonotype was observed many times. The chain has TRBV5-8 and TRBJ2-5, with D possibly being TRBD1 or TRBD2 (5 bases each). CDR3 length: 15 amino acids. Germline V CDR1 and CDR2: SGHTS, YDEGEE. V was trimmed by 4 bases and J by 2 bases, leaving 15 bases between them. The CDR3 nucleotides are TGTGCCAGCAGCATGGGGCGGGCCGGGCAAGAGACCCAGTACTTC. Amino acid sequence: CASSMGRAGQETQYF. Looking up the rest from reference TRBV5-8 and TRBJ2-5 gives the full variable domain: EAGVTQSPTHLIKTRGQQATLRCSPISGHTSVYWYQQALGLGLQFLLWYDEGEERNRGNFPPRFSGRQFPNYSSELNVNALELEDSALYLCASSMGRAGQETQYFGPGTRLLVL.

As to this clonotype: One end of the junction is discordant with germline, which a read error may explain. CDR3 amino acids: CASNQDRLGRVYEQYF. CDR3 coding DNA: TGCGCCAGCAACCAAGATCGTCTGGGCAGGGTCTACGAGCAGTACTTC. This rearrangement joins TRBV4-1 to TRBJ2-7; the D gene is possibly TRBD1 (5 bases). This CDR3 is 16 amino acids long. From germline, CDR1 is MGHRA and CDR2 YSYEKL.

Remarks on this clonotype: A much larger clone differs from this one at a single base, so this may be a read error. The rearrangement uses TRBV29-1 and TRBJ2-7; D is unclear. The CDR3 is 12 amino acids. Germline-derived CDR1 and CDR2 are SQVTM and ANQGSEA. The CDR3, as DNA: TGCAGCGTTGAAAGTCAAGGCTACGAGCGGTACTTC. Translating gives CSVESQGYERYF.

This clonotype was observed a handful of times. V is TRBV20-1 and J is TRBJ2-3; D is perhaps TRBD1 (7 bases). The CDR3 runs to 17 residues. V was pared by 6 bases and J by 5 bases, with 27 bases between. Germline CDR1 reads DFQATT; CDR2 reads SNEGSKA (reference sequence). CDR3 bases: TGCAGTGCCGCTCACCGGGACTCCTTCCAGGGGGGAGATACGCAGTATTTT. This translates into CSAAHRDSFQGGDTQYF.

With respect to this clonotype: The junction shows a germline mismatch at one end, possibly a read error. V and J are TRBV6-2 or TRBV6-3 and TRBJ2-7; TRBD2 is a possible D gene (7 bases). This CDR3 contains 17 residues. Germline V gene data show CDR1 as MNHEY and CDR2 as SVGEGT. The CDR3 is CVSSSEQGLPGLYEQYF. DNA of the CDR3: TGTGTCAGCAGTTCCGAACAGGGACTACCAGGGCTCTACGAGCAGTACTTC.

A note on this clonotype: An end of the junction does not agree with germline; a read error may underlie this. The chain has TRBV29-1 and TRBJ2-5; perhaps TRBD2 as D (5 bases). CDR1 SQVTM and CDR2 ANQGSEA come from the germline V gene. The CDR3 extends over 15 amino acids. The CDR3 sequence: CCVEPGLGPQETQYF. As DNA, the CDR3 is TGCTGCGTTGAGCCTGGACTGGGCCCCCAAGAGACCCAGTACTTC.

This clonotype was detected ten times or more. CDR3 loop: CASVLIPGTGSYEQYF. CDR3 DNA: TGCGCCAGCGTACTTATACCCGGGACAGGTTCTTACGAGCAGTACTTC. V gene TRBV5-1 combines with J gene TRBJ2-7; 8 bases are a match to TRBD1. The V and J ends lost 7 bases and 4 bases, in that order; junction bases with no gene match: 16. From germline, CDR1 is SGHRS and CDR2 YFSETQ. The CDR3 contains 16 residues.

A word on this clonotype: At one end the junction does not follow the germline gene, possibly because of a read error. This chain joins TRBV7-9 and TRBJ2-1, with D possibly matching TRBD2 (5 bases). Germline V gene lookup returns CDR1 SEHNR and CDR2 FQNEAQ (reference sequence). This CDR3 is 16 amino acids long. As DNA, the CDR3 is TGTACCAGCAGCTCGATCGGGAAGCAGAGCTACAATGAGCAGTTCTTC. Translated, it gives CTSSSIGKQSYNEQFF.

This clonotype was detected ten times or more. The chain combines TRBV7-9 with TRBJ2-5; 8 bases line up with TRBD1. CDR1 SEHNR and CDR2 FQNEAQ come from the germline V gene (reference sequence). This CDR3 is built from 15 residues. Unmatched junction bases numbered 10, after V lost 5 bases and J lost 5 bases. CDR3 amino acids: CASSPPDRVRETQYF. CDR3 in DNA: TGTGCCAGCAGCCCACCGGACAGGGTCAGGGAGACCCAGTACTTC. Looking up the rest from reference TRBV7-9 and TRBJ2-5 gives the full variable domain: DTGVSQNPRHKITKRGQNVTFRCDPISEHNRLYWYRQTLGQGPEFLTYFQNEAQLEKSRLLSDRFSAERPKGSFSTLEIQRTEQGDSAMYLCASSPPDRVRETQYFGPGTRLLVL.

This clonotype is a singleton in its sample. The chain employs TRBV28 and TRBJ2-5; 9 nucleotides align to TRBD1. The ends lost 7 bases at V and 4 bases at J; junction bases unmatched: 13. CDR3 size: 16 residues. Germline V gives CDR1 MDHEN, CDR2 SYDVKM. The CDR3 bases are TGTGCCAGCACTTCCCCACAGGGGGCATTCGGAGAGACCCAGTACTTC. Translating gives CASTSPQGAFGETQYF. Full variable domain (remainder filled in from reference TRBV28 and TRBJ2-5): DVKVTQSSRYLVKRTGEKVFLECVQDMDHENMFWYRQDPGLGLRLIYFSYDVKMKEKGDIPEGYSVSREKKERFSLILESASTNQTSMYLCASTSPQGAFGETQYFGPGTRLLVL.